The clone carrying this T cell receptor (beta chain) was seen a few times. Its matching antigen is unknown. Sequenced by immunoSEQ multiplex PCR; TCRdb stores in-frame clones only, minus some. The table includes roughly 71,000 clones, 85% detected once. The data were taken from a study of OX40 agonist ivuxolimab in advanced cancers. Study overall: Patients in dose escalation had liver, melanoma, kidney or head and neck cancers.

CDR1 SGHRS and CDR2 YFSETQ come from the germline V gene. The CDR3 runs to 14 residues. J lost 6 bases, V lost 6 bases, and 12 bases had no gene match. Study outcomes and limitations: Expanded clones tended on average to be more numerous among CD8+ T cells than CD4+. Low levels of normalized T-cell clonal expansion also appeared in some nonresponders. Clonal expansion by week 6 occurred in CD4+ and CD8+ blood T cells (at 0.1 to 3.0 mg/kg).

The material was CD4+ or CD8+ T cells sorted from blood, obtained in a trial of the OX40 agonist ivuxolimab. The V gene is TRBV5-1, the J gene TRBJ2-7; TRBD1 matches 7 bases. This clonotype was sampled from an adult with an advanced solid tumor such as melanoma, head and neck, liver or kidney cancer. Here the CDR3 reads CASIPTTGSVEQYF. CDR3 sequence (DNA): TGCGCCAGCATTCCTACGACAGGGAGTGTCGAGCAGTACTTC.